Described below is a single T cell receptor (beta chain) sequence and its context. The data were taken from a study of blood T cell repertoires in COVID-19. The CDR3 covers 16 residues. V was trimmed by 3 bases and J by 2 bases, leaving 14 bases between them. Germline lookup yields CDR1 MDHEN and CDR2 SYDVKM. Clones were read by immunoSEQ multiplex PCR, and TCRdb kept only the in-frame ones, dropping some. Of roughly 250,000 clones in the sample, 75% to 90% were seen once. The receptor's source is a woman aged 25 to 39 who had recovered from COVID-19. Specimen: PBMCs or T cells enriched from blood (not recorded which). The J gene is TRBJ1-3, the V gene TRBV28; maybe TRBD1 (6 bases). CDR3 sequence reads: CASSFGGAQAGNTIYF. DNA of the CDR3: TGTGCCAGCAGTTTCGGGGGGGCGCAGGCTGGAAACACCATATATTTT. The full variable domain, in which reference TRBV28 and TRBJ1-3 provide the parts outside the CDR3, is DVKVTQSSRYLVKRTGEKVFLECVQDMDHENMFWYRQDPGLGLRLIYFSYDVKMKEKGDIPEGYSVSREKKERFSLILESASTNQTSMYLCASSFGGAQAGNTIYFGEGSWLTVV.